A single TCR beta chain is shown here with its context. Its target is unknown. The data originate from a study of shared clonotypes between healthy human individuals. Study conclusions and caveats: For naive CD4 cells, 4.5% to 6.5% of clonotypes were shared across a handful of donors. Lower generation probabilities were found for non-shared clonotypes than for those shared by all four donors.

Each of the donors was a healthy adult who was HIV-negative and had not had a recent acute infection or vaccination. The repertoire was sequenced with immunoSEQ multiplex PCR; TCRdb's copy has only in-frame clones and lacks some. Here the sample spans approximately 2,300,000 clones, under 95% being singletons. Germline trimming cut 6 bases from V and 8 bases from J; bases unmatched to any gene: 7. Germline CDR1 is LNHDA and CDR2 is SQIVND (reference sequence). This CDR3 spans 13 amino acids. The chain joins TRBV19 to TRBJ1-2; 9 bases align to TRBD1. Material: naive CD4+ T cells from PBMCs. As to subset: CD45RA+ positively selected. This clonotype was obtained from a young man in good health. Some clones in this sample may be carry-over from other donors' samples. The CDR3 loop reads CASRGQGSGGYTF. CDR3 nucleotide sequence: TGTGCCAGTAGGGGACAGGGTAGCGGCGGCTACACCTTC.